These 9 T cell receptor beta chains were all obtained from the same sample, sequenced in a study of human T cells and chemical hapten exposure. Time point: patch test 2, 6 weeks after DPC sensitization. Treatment defined: therapeutic diphenylcyclopropenone sensitization with weekly scalp DPC. TCRdb fed the RACE reads into MiXCR, producing one record per CDR3 protein. This sample has about 40,000 distinct CDR3 sequences; about 3.5% occur once, and the top ten carry about 7.4%. This specimen was whole blood, taken in connection with sensitization to the hapten diphenylcyclopropenone (DPC). These receptors came from a man in his forties with alopecia areata. Some clones in this sample may be carry-over from other donors' samples.

This clonotype showed up many times. The chain recombines TRBV6-2 or TRBV6-3 with TRBJ2-1, with TRBD2 matching 13 bases. This CDR3 comprises 16 residues. Trimming took 2 bases from V and 9 from J; bases not matched to a gene: 7. The germline gives CDR1 MNHEY, CDR2 SVGEGT. The CDR3 spells CASSYTWTSGSREQFF. For the CDR3, the DNA is TGTGCCAGCAGTTACACGTGGACTAGCGGGAGCCGTGAGCAGTTCTTC.

The chain combines TRBV7-2 with TRBJ2-3; TRBD2 matches 10 bases. The CDR3 runs to 17 residues. CDR1 and CDR2 from the germline V gene are SGHTA and FQGNSA. V lost 4 bases, J lost 6 bases, and 13 bases stayed unmatched. CDR3 protein: CASSSEREGLKRDTQYF. DNA for the CDR3: TGTGCCAGCAGCTCCGAGCGGGAGGGGTTAAAGAGGGATACGCAGTATTTT.

This clonotype was recorded at least ten times. The V and J genes are TRBV7-2 and TRBJ2-1; 7 bases fit TRBD2. The CDR3 runs to 14 residues. The V gene's germline CDR1 is SGHTA and CDR2 FQGNSA. V lost 4 bases, J lost 1 base, and 1 base stayed unmatched. As DNA, the CDR3 is TGTGCCAGCAGCTCGGGACTATCCTACAATGAGCAGTTCTTC. It specifies CASSSGLSYNEQFF. Based on the CDR3 plus reference TRBV7-2 and TRBJ2-1, the full variable domain is GAGVSQSPSNKVTEKGKDVELRCDPISGHTALYWYRQSLGQGLEFLIYFQGNSAPDKSGLPSDRFSAERTGGSVSTLTIQRTQQEDSAVYLCASSSGLSYNEQFFGPGTRLTVL.

This clonotype has at least ten counts. V and J are TRBV3-1 and TRBJ2-7; D is possibly TRBD2 (5 bases). The germline V and J ends were trimmed by 3 bases and 4 bases, with 16 bases remaining between them. This CDR3 spans 15 amino acids. Germline V gene lookup returns CDR1 LGHDT and CDR2 YNNKEL (reference sequence). The CDR3 region has the DNA TGTGCCAGCAGCCACGGAAGGTGGGAGAGGTACGAGCAGTACTTC. As protein: CASSHGRWERYEQYF.

The sample holds many counts of this clonotype. The rearrangement links TRBV29-1 to TRBJ2-3, with D hard to call. The CDR3 totals 13 residues. V was pared by 4 bases and J by 6 bases, with 14 bases between. Looked up from germline, CDR1 is SQVTM and CDR2 is ANQGSEA. In nucleotides, the CDR3 is TGCAGCGTTGGAAGCTCTGATTGGGATACGCAGTATTTT. Its protein is CSVGSSDWDTQYF.

This clonotype was found many times. The chain employs TRBV11-2 and TRBJ2-3; perhaps D is TRBD1 or TRBD2 (5 bases each). The V gene's germline CDR1 is SGHAT and CDR2 FQNNGV. The V end lost 5 bases, the J end lost 4 bases, and 10 bases lay between the germline ends. This CDR3 region has 13 residues. CDR3 loop: CASSRDLSDTQYF. In nucleotides, the CDR3 is TGTGCCAGCAGCCGGGACCTTTCAGATACGCAGTATTTT.

There are many counts of this clonotype. This sequence joins TRBV4-1 and TRBJ1-1; D not resolved. V shed 3 bases and J shed 6 bases, with 11 bases lying between them. Germline V gene lookup returns CDR1 MGHRA and CDR2 YSYEKL. The CDR3 length is 13 residues. This chain's CDR3 is CASSHNTVAEAFF. As DNA, the CDR3 is TGCGCCAGCAGCCACAACACCGTCGCTGAAGCTTTCTTT.

There are many counts of this clonotype. The CDR3 DNA follows: TGTGCCACCAGTGCACTAGCGGGAGGGCCGGCCTACAATGAGCAGTTCTTC. It yields the protein CATSALAGGPAYNEQFF. The rearrangement joins TRBV24-1 to TRBJ2-1; 13 bases are shared with TRBD2. V trimming: 5 bases; J trimming: 2 bases; junction bases outside the gene matches: 5. The CDR3 contains 17 residues. Per germline, CDR1 KGHDR and CDR2 SFDVKD.

This clonotype has a handful of counts. The genes are TRBV3-1 and TRBJ1-1; D possibly corresponds to TRBD1 (5 bases). The CDR3 extends over 13 amino acids. The germline V gene encodes CDR1 LGHDT and CDR2 YNNKEL (reference sequence). Deletions cut 3 bases from V and 7 bases from J, with 12 bases between. In DNA, the CDR3 is TGTGCCAGCAGCCACCTGGACAATAATGAAGCTTTCTTT. It translates to CASSHLDNNEAFF.